These T cell receptor beta chains were read from a single sample in a study of CD8+ T cells in alopecia areata. Using immunoSEQ multiplex PCR, the repertoire was profiled, and TCRdb retains in-frame clones only, with some absent. Among about 270,000 clones listed, about three fifths were seen once. The specimen comprised CD4+ T cells sorted from blood, sampled around week 53, from a patient treated with tofacitinib. These receptors were collected from a human donor with alopecia areata. CDR3s include the opening cysteine and the closing phenylalanine or tryptophan. The order of the fields is J gene, V gene, D gene, clone size, CDR3 protein, CDR3 DNA. D genes are given only for firm matches. A row's size may be missing; if present it is once, few, many or a size class.

TRBJ1-2 | TRBV18 | NA | few | CASSPLSGNYGYTF | TGTGCCAGCTCACCATTGTCGGGTAACTATGGCTACACCTTC
TRBJ2-5 | TRBV7-2 | TRBD2 | many | CASSQPGGLAGAETQYF | TGTGCCAGCAGCCAACCCGGAGGACTAGCGGGGGCAGAGACCCAGTACTTC
TRBJ2-2 | TRBV29-1 | TRBD2 | NA | CSVEVAGENTGELFF | TGCAGCGTTGAGGTAGCGGGCGAGAACACCGGGGAGCTGTTTTTT
TRBJ2-7 | TRBV29-1 | TRBD2 | NA | CSVGPGTSGGYEQYF | TGCAGCGTTGGCCCTGGGACTAGCGGGGGCTACGAGCAGTACTTC
TRBJ1-4 | TRBV5-4 | TRBD1 | NA | CASSSNRGTNEKLFF | TGTGCCAGCAGCTCCAACAGGGGAACTAATGAAAAACTGTTTTTT
TRBJ2-7 | TRBV29-1 | TRBD2 | NA | CSVDLERGGGEQYF | TGCAGCGTTGATTTGGAGCGGGGGGGAGGCGAGCAGTACTTC
TRBJ2-5 | TRBV25-1 | NA | NA | CASSHRVVGTQYF | TGTGCCAGCAGTCACAGGGTTGTTGGGACCCAGTACTTC
TRBJ2-3 | TRBV6-5 | NA | NA | CASSYPNTQYF | TGTGCCAGCAGTTACCCAAATACGCAGTATTTT
TRBJ1-4 | TRBV5-4 | NA | NA | CASSQAGRDEKLFF | TGTGCCAGCAGCCAAGCCGGGAGGGATGAAAAACTGTTTTTT
TRBJ2-5 | TRBV29-1 | NA | few | CSVVSVYQETQYF | TGCAGCGTTGTGTCAGTGTACCAAGAGACCCAGTACTTC